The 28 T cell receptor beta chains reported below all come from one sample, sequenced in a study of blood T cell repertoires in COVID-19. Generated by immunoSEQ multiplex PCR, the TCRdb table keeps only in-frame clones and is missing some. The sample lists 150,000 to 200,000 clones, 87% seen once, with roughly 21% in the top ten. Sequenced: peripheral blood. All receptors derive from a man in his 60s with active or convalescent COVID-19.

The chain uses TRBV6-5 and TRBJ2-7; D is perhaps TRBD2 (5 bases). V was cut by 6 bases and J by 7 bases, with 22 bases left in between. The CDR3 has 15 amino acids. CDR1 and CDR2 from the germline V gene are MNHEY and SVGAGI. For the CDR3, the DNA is TGTGCCAGCAGCTCCGGACGGCTCGAGGGTGGGGAGCAGTACTTC. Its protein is CASSSGRLEGGEQYF.

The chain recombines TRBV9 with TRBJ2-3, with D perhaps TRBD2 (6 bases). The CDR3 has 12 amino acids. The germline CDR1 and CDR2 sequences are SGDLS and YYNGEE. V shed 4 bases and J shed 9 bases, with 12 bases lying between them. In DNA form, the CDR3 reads TGTGCCAGCAGCCCCGGGACTCCGACGCAGTATTTT. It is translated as CASSPGTPTQYF. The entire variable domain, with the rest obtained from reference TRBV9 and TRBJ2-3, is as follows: DSGVTQTPKHLITATGQRVTLRCSPRSGDLSVYWYQQSLDQGLQFLIQYYNGEERAKGNILERFSAQQFPDLHSELNLSSLELGDSALYFCASSPGTPTQYFGPGTRLTVL.

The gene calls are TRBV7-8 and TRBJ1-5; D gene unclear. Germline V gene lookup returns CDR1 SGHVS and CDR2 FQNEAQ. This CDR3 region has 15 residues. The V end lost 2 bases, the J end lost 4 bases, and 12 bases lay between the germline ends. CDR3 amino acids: CASSLKIWSNQPQHF. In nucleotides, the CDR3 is TGTGCCAGCAGCTTAAAAATCTGGAGTAATCAGCCCCAGCATTTT.

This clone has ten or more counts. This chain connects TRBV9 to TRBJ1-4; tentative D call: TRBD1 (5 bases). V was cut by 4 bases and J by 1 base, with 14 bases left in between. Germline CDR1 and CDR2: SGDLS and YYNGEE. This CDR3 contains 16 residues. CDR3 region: CASSLRWGETNEKLFF. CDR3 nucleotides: TGTGCCAGCAGCCTTAGGTGGGGCGAAACTAATGAAAAACTGTTTTTT.

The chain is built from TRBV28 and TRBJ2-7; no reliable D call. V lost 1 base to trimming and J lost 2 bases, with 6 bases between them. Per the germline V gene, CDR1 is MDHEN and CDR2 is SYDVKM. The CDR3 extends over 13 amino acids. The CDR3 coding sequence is TGTGCCAGCAGTTTATCTCAGACCTACGAGCAGTACTTC. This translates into CASSLSQTYEQYF.

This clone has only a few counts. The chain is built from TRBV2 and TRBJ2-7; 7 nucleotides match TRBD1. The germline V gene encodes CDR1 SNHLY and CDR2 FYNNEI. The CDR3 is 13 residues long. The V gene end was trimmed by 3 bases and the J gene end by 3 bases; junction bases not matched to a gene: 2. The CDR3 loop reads CASSDGQVYEQYF. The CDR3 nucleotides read TGTGCCAGCAGTGATGGACAGGTCTACGAGCAGTACTTC.

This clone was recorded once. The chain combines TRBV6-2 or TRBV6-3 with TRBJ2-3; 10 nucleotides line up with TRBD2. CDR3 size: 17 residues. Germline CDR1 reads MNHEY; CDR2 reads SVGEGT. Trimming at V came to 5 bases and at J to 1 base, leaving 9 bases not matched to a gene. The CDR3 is CASSTGTSVLGTDTQYF. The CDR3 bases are TGTGCCAGCAGTACCGGGACTAGCGTGTTGGGCACAGATACGCAGTATTTT.

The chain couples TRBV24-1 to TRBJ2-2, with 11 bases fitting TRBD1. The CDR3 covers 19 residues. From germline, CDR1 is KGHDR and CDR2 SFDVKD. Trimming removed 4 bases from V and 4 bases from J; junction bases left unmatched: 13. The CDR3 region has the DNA TGTGCCACCAGTGACACCCGGGACAGGGGGAGTATCCGCACCGGGGAGCTGTTTTTT. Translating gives CATSDTRDRGSIRTGELFF.

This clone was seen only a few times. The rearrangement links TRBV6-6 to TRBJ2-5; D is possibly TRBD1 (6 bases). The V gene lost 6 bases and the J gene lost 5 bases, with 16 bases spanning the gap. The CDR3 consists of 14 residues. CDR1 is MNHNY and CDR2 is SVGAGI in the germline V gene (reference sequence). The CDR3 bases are TGTGCCAGCAGCCCCGGACAGATGACGGAGACCCAGTACTTC. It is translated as CASSPGQMTETQYF.

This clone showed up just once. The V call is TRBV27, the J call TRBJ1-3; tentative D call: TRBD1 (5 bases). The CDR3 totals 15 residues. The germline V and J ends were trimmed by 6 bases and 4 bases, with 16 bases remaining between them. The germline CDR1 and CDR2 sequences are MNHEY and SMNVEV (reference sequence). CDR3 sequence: CASSQGRGAGNTIYF. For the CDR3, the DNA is TGTGCCAGCAGCCAGGGACGCGGGGCAGGAAACACCATATATTTT.

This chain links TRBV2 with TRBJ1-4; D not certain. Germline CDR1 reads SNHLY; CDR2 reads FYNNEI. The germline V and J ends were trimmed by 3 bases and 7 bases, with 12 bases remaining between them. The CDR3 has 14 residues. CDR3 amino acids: CASSDGSSSEKLFF. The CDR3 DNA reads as TGTGCCAGCAGTGATGGGTCCTCTAGTGAAAAACTGTTTTTT.

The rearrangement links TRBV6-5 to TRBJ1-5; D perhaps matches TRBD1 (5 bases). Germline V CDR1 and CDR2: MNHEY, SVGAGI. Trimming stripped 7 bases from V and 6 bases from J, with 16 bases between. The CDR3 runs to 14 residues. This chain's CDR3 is CASITQVVGQPQHF. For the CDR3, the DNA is TGTGCCAGCATTACACAGGTGGTAGGTCAGCCCCAGCATTTT.

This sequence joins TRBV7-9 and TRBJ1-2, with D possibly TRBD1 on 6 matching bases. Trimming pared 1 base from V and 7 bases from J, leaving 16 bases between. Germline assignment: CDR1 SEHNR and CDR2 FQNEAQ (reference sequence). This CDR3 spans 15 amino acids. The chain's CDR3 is CASSLDNPGQTGYTF. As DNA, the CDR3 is TGTGCCAGCAGCTTAGACAACCCGGGACAAACTGGCTACACCTTC. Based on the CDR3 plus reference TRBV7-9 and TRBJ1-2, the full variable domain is DTGVSQNPRHKITKRGQNVTFRCDPISEHNRLYWYRQTLGQGPEFLTYFQNEAQLEKSRLLSDRFSAERPKGSFSTLEIQRTEQGDSAMYLCASSLDNPGQTGYTFGSGTRLTVV.

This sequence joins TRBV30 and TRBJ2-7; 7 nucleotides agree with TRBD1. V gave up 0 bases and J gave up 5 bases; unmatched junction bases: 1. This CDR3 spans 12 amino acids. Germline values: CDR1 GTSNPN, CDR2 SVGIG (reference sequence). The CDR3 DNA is TGTGCCTGGAGTGTACAGGGGCACGAGCAGTACTTC. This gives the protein CAWSVQGHEQYF.

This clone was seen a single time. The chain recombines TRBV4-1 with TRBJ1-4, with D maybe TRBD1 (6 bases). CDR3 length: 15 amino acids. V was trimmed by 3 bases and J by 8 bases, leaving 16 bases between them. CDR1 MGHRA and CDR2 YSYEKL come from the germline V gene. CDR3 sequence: CASSHPDRIREKLFF. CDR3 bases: TGCGCCAGCAGCCACCCGGACAGAATCAGGGAAAAACTGTTTTTT.

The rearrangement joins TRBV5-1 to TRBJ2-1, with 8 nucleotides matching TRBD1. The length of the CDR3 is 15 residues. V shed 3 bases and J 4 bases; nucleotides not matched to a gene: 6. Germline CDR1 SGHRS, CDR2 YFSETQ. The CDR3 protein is CASSYGTGTYNEQFF. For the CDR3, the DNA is TGCGCCAGCAGCTACGGGACAGGCACATACAATGAGCAGTTCTTC.

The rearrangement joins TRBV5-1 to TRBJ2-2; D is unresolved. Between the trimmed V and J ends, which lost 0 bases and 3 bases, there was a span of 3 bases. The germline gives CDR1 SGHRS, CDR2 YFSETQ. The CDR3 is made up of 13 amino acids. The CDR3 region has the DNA TGCGCCAGCAGCTTGGCGTACACCGGGGAGCTGTTTTTT. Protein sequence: CASSLAYTGELFF.

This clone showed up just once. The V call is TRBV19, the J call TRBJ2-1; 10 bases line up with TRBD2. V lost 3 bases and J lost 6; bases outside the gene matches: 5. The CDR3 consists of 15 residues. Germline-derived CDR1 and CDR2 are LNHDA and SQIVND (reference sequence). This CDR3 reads CASSIERGGFNEQFF. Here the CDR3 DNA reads TGTGCCAGTAGTATTGAGCGGGGGGGCTTCAATGAGCAGTTCTTC.

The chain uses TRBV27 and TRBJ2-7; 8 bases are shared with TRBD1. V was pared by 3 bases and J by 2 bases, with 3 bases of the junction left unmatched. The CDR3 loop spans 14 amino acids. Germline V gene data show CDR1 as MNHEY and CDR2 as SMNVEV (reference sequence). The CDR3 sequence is CASSLDRVTYEQYF. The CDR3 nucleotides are TGTGCCAGCAGTTTGGACAGGGTGACCTACGAGCAGTACTTC.

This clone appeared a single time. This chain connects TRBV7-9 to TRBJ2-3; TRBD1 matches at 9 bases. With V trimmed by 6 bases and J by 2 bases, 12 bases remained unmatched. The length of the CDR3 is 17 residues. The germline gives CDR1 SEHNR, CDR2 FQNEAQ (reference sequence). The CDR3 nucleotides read TGTGCCAGCAGTCCCCCCACAGGGGGCTATTTCACAGATACGCAGTATTTT. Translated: CASSPPTGGYFTDTQYF. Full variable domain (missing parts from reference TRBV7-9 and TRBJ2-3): DTGVSQNPRHKITKRGQNVTFRCDPISEHNRLYWYRQTLGQGPEFLTYFQNEAQLEKSRLLSDRFSAERPKGSFSTLEIQRTEQGDSAMYLCASSPPTGGYFTDTQYFGPGTRLTVL.

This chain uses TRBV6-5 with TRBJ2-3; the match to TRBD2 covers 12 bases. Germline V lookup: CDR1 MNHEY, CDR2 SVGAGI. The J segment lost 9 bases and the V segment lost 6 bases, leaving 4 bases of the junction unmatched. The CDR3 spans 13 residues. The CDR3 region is CASRRTSGETQYF. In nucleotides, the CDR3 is TGTGCCAGCAGGCGGACTAGCGGGGAAACGCAGTATTTT.

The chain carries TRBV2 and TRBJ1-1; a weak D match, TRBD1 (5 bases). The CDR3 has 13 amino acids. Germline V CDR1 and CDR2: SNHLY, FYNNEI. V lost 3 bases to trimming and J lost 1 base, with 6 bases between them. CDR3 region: CASSEQGNTEAFF. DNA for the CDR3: TGTGCCAGCAGTGAGCAGGGGAACACTGAAGCTTTCTTT.

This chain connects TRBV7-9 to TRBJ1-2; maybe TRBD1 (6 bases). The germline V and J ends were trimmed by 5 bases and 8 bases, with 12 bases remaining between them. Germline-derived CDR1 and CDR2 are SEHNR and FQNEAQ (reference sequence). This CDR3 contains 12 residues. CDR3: CASSRFTGGYTF. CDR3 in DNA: TGTGCCAGCAGCCGGTTTACAGGGGGCTACACCTTC.

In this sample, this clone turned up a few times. Here the CDR3 DNA reads TGCGCCAGCAGCTTGGAGTCGGGGTTAGGCGGCTACACCTTC. Translated, it gives CASSLESGLGGYTF. The V call is TRBV5-1, the J call TRBJ1-2; D is undetermined. V was shortened by 0 bases and J by 8 bases, with 14 bases between the two germline ends. The V gene's germline CDR1 is SGHRS and CDR2 YFSETQ. The CDR3 runs 14 residues.

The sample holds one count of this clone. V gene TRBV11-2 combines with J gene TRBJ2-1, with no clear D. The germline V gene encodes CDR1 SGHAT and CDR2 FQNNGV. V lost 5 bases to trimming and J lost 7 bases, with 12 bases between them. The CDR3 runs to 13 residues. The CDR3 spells CASSPRRVNEQFF. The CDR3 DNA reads TGTGCCAGCAGCCCTAGACGGGTTAATGAGCAGTTCTTC.

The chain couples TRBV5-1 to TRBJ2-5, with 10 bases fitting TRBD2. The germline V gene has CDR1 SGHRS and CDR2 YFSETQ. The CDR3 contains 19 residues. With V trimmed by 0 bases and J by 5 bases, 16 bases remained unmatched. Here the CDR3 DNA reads TGCGCCAGCAGCTTGGATCGGGCTAGCGGGGGCCTCAACTCGGAGACCCAGTACTTC. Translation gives CASSLDRASGGLNSETQYF.

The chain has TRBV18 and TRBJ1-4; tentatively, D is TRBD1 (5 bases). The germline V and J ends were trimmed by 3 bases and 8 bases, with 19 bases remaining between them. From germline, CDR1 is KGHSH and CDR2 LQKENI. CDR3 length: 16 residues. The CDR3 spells CASSPASPGLGEKLFF. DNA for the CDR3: TGTGCCAGCTCACCGGCTAGTCCAGGGTTAGGGGAAAAACTGTTTTTT.

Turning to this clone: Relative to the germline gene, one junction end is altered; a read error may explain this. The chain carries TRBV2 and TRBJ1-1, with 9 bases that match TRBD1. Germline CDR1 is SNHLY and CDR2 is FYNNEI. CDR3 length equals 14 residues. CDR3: CASISADRGRTPSF. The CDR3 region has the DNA TGTGCCAGCATTTCTGCGGACAGGGGAAGGACTCCCAGCTTT.